This T cell receptor (beta chain) is from a study of blood T cell repertoires in COVID-19. TCRdb's copy holds only in-frame clones and misses some; the assay was immunoSEQ multiplex PCR. The repertoire has 140,000 or so clones, 87% of them found once; the top ten carry 35% to 40%. This clone showed up just a few times. V gave up 1 base and J gave up 3 bases, with 10 bases separating them. CDR3 length: 13 amino acids. From germline, CDR1 is GTSNPN and CDR2 SVGIG (reference sequence). Sequencing was carried out using peripheral blood. The source is a man aged 45-60 years who had recovered from COVID-19. The J gene is TRBJ2-7, the V gene TRBV30; no definite D call. The CDR3 here is CAWSAGSYYEQYF. The CDR3 nucleotides are TGTGCCTGGAGTGCAGGAAGCTACTACGAGCAGTACTTC.